This T cell receptor (beta chain) derives from a study of PD-1 blockade in classical Hodgkin lymphoma. Study observations and caveats: Newly diagnosed patients were reported to start with lower TCR diversity than healthy donors. The authors excluded patients who started nivolumab under 1 year after ASCT.

Patients all relapsed after autologous stem cell transplantation, and there was variation in brentuximab vedotin exposure. As regards this clone: Its antigen is currently unknown.

Libraries were prepared by immunoSEQ multiplex PCR; TCRdb keeps only in-frame clonotypes and omits some of them. The sample lists about 110,000 clones, 70% to 90% occurring once. The CDR3 has 15 amino acids. The ends were cut back, 5 bases at V and 0 bases at J, with 13 bases in the middle. Per the germline V gene, CDR1 is SGHNT and CDR2 is YYREEE (reference sequence). This receptor was taken from a human donor with classical Hodgkin lymphoma. The chain carries TRBV5-4 and TRBJ2-3, with D hard to call. This material consisted of peripheral blood mononuclear cells (PBMCs), taken before the second cycle of nivolumab. The CDR3 is CASSVGQPSTDTQYF. Here the CDR3 DNA reads TGTGCCAGCAGTGTCGGTCAGCCTAGCACAGATACGCAGTATTTT. Using reference TRBV5-4 and TRBJ2-3 for the parts outside the CDR3, the full variable domain is ETGVTQSPTHLIKTRGQQVTLRCSSQSGHNTVSWYQQALGQGPQFIFQYYREEENGRGNFPPRFSGLQFPNYSSELNVNALELDDSALYLCASSVGQPSTDTQYFGPGTRLTVL.